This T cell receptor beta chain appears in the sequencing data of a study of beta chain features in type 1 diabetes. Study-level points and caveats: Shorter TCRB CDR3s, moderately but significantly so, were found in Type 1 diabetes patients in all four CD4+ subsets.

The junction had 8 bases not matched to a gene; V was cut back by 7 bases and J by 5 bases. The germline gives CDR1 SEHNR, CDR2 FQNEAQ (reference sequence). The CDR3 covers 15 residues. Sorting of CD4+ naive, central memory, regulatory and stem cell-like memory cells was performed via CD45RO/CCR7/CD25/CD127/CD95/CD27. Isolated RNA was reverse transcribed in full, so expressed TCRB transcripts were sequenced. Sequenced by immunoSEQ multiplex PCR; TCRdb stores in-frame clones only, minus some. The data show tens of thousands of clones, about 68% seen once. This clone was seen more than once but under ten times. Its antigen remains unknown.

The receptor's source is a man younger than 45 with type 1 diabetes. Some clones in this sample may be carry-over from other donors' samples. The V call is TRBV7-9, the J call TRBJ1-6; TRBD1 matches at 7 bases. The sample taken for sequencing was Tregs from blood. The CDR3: CASTPGGYHNSPLHF. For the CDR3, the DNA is TGTGCCAGCACTCCAGGGGGTTATCATAATTCACCCCTCCACTTT.